This T cell receptor beta chain was identified during a study of spatial heterogeneity in lung cancer. Study-level information: The average count in raw reads for each unique TCR and UMI combination exceeded 9.5 appearances.

Regarding the study as a whole: How many expanded intratumoral alpha and beta TCRs were present tracked the tumor mutation count, which was a count of nonsynonymous mutations.

The germline V gene has CDR1 KGHSH and CDR2 LQKENI. V lost 6 bases to trimming and J lost 6 bases; unmatched junction nucleotides: 12. The CDR3 has 15 residues. TCRdb reanalysed the 5' RACE reads using MiXCR and keeps one entry per CDR3 protein. The sample has approximately 25,000 distinct CDR3 sequences, under 10% seen once. To note about this clonotype: Antigen specificity is unknown.

Time point indicated: sample taken at primary tumor resection. The sample was lung tumor tissue, taken at surgery. The sequence was obtained from a male donor with early-stage non-small cell lung cancer. V is TRBV18 and J is TRBJ2-3, with 7 positions matching TRBD1. The chain's CDR3 is CASSSRQKQGDTQYF. The CDR3 DNA reads as TGTGCCAGCTCCTCCAGACAGAAACAGGGGGATACGCAGTATTTT.